The TCR beta chain described here comes from a study of blood T cell repertoires in COVID-19. Looking at the study overall: Sites in the United States, Italy and Spain provided acute and convalescent COVID-19 samples. PBMCs, B-cell-depleted T cells, or T cells provided the cDNA or gDNA that made up the material.

Source study methods: Nucleated cell counts were estimated from reference gene primer amplification. The assay was immunoSEQ multiplex PCR, and TCRdb's table has in-frame clones only and misses some. Clone size and the V and J calls come from that table; the DNA yielded D and trimming. Among tens of thousands of clones listed, roughly 90% were seen once. This CDR3 contains 14 residues. V was trimmed by 1 base and J by 4 bases, leaving 9 bases between them. Germline V gene lookup returns CDR1 SGDLS and CDR2 YYNGEE. The source material was peripheral blood. This chain links TRBV9 with TRBJ2-4; D is unresolved. This clonotype originated in a human donor in a cohort sampled during active COVID-19. The CDR3: CASSVWAGKNIQYF. Written as DNA, the CDR3 is TGTGCCAGCAGCGTATGGGCAGGTAAAAACATTCAGTACTTC. The full variable domain, rest sourced from reference TRBV9 and TRBJ2-4, is DSGVTQTPKHLITATGQRVTLRCSPRSGDLSVYWYQQSLDQGLQFLIQYYNGEERAKGNILERFSAQQFPDLHSELNLSSLELGDSALYFCASSVWAGKNIQYFGAGTRLSVL.